These 6 T cell receptor beta chains were all obtained from the same sample, sequenced in a study of T cell clones after liver transplantation. Sequenced by immunoSEQ multiplex PCR; TCRdb stores in-frame clones only, minus some. Of tens of thousands of clones in the sample, 70% to 80% were seen once. This material consisted of CD4+ T cells from blood, taken before liver transplant. The receptors originated from a human donor who received a liver transplant.

V and J are TRBV19 and TRBJ1-3; D remains ambiguous. This CDR3 has 14 amino acids. Trimming removed 3 bases from V and 0 bases from J, with 6 bases in between. Per the germline V gene, CDR1 is LNHDA and CDR2 is SQIVND (reference sequence). CDR3: CASSIESSGNTIYF. Here the CDR3 DNA reads TGTGCCAGTAGTATCGAGAGCTCTGGAAACACCATATATTTT.

The DNA of the CDR3 is TGCGCCAGTCCCCCCCTACTAAGGAATGGACAGCCGCAGAGCACAGATACGCAGTATTTT. This encodes CASPPLLRNGQPQSTDTQYF. This chain joins TRBV23-1 and TRBJ2-3; weak D call: TRBD1 (6 bases). TRBV23-1 is an ORF, with its function uncertain. The CDR3 sequence is 20 residues long. Trimming took 9 bases from V and 0 from J, leaving 31 bases between them.

The V gene is TRBV25-1, the J gene TRBJ1-1, with D unclear. CDR3 length equals 14 residues. The V end was cut by 1 base, the J end by 7 bases, with 13 bases between. Germline CDR1 reads MGHDK; CDR2 reads SYGVNS. The CDR3 sequence: CASSEWKEGIEAFF. In nucleotides, the CDR3 is TGTGCCAGCAGTGAATGGAAAGAGGGAATTGAAGCTTTCTTT. Drawing the rest from reference TRBV25-1 and TRBJ1-1, the complete variable domain is EADIYQTPRYLVIGTGKKITLECSQTMGHDKMYWYQQDPGMELHLIHYSYGVNSTEKGDLSSESTVSRIRTEHFPLTLESARPSHTSQYLCASSEWKEGIEAFFGQGTRLTVV.

This clone came up a few times. The V call is TRBV27, the J call TRBJ2-4, with 10 bases lining up with TRBD1. Germline assignment: CDR1 MNHEY and CDR2 SMNVEV (reference sequence). After removal of 3 bases from V and 6 bases from J, the junction contained 2 bases not matched to a gene. The CDR3 runs 14 residues. CDR3 nucleotides: TGTGCCAGCAGTTTTAGGGACAGGGGAAACATTCAGTACTTC. Translated: CASSFRDRGNIQYF.

The chain combines TRBV28 with TRBJ2-7, with D tentatively TRBD2 (6 bases). The CDR3 has 14 amino acids. Trimming cost V 7 bases and J 4 bases, with 17 bases left between them. Germline V gene sequence: CDR1 MDHEN, CDR2 SYDVKM. CDR3 coding DNA: TGTGCCAGCATGGGAGGCGATGGAGGGTACGAGCAGTACTTC. Its translation is CASMGGDGGYEQYF.

V is TRBV18 and J is TRBJ2-7; 8 bases line up with TRBD1. Germline V CDR1 and CDR2: KGHSH, LQKENI. Trimming at V came to 6 bases and at J to 1 base, leaving 5 bases not matched to a gene. There are 14 residues in the CDR3. CDR3 region: CASSLGQGSYEQYF. As DNA, the CDR3 is TGTGCCAGCTCCCTCGGACAGGGTTCCTACGAGCAGTACTTC.